This TCR beta chain derives from a study of T cells expressing NK-cell markers. Study-level information: Eight donors were sequenced, seven testing HCMV-seropositive and one testing seronegative. Regarding the study as a whole: Among CD8+ T cells from five or six donors, dominant NKG2C+ clonotypes accounted for roughly 1.0-8%.

From the 5' RACE reads, TCRdb lists one entry per CDR3 protein and no DNA. The table lists some 190,000 distinct CDR3 sequences. This CDR3 is 18 amino acids long. Germline assignment: CDR1 LGHNA and CDR2 YNFKEQ. As concerns this clonotype: The target antigen is unknown.

This clonotype was sampled from a man between 18 and 69 years old in good health. Sequencing was done on a sample of blood T cells: a sorted CD56 or NKG2C T cell subset, CD4+ or CD8+ T cells, or bulk PBMC T cells (not recorded which). The chain has TRBV4-2 and TRBJ2-6; TCRdb picks TRBD1, but there is no DNA to check that call. CDR3 amino acids: CASSQEESGGLVANVLTF.